The sequence of this TCR beta chain was determined in a study of patients and donors after allogeneic stem cell transplantation. V lost 0 bases and J 10 bases, leaving 22 bases between the germline ends. Germline values: CDR1 LGHDT, CDR2 YNNKEL (reference sequence). The CDR3 consists of 17 residues. From the RT-PCR reads, TCRdb called clonotypes with MiXCR, one entry per CDR3 protein. There are 800,000 to 1,000,000 distinct CDR3 sequences in the sample; 15% to 20% occur only once, and around 6% lies in the top ten. The chain links TRBV3-1 to TRBJ2-1, with D possibly being TRBD1 (5 bases). Input material: blood, either unsorted or a sorted T cell fraction (not recorded which). This TCR was recovered from a human donor who was either an allogeneic HSCT recipient or a stem cell or donor lymphocyte infusion donor (not recorded which). It is not recorded whose cells these are; they may come from a transplant donor. The CDR3 sequence: CASSQEGHRLIFGEQFF. In nucleotides, the CDR3 is TGTGCCAGCAGCCAAGAAGGACATCGCCTAATTTTCGGGGAGCAGTTCTTC.